This T cell receptor (beta chain) was profiled in a study of response to subunit inactivated influenza vaccine. The CDR3 runs to 15 residues. Germline V CDR1 and CDR2: SGHAT, FQNNGV. The germline V and J ends were trimmed by 5 bases and 2 bases, with 14 bases remaining between them. TCRdb reanalysed the RT-PCR reads using MiXCR and keeps one entry per CDR3 protein. The repertoire holds 180,000 or so distinct CDR3 sequences, with approximately 12% as singletons. The same data also went into a second study, on T cells expressing NK-cell markers. According to that study: Beta-chain TCR cDNA was generated via 5'RACE template switching with UMIs. Leadership of the CD3+CD56-NKG2C+ fraction also belonged to these clonotypes in four donors.

The chain combines TRBV11-2 with TRBJ2-3, with D unclear. Specimen: CD8+ T cells sorted from PBMCs, collected approximately 12 days after vaccination. This TCR came from a man between 45 and 60 years old who received an inactivated influenza vaccine. DNA of the CDR3: TGTGCCAGCAGCAGAATTGGGGAACCCACAGATACGCAGTATTTT. This codes for CASSRIGEPTDTQYF.